This T cell receptor beta chain was sequenced for a study of shared clonotypes between healthy human individuals. Clones were read by immunoSEQ multiplex PCR, and TCRdb kept only the in-frame ones, dropping some. The sample includes around 750,000 clones, about 74% of them seen just once. The germline V and J ends were trimmed by 4 bases and 4 bases, with 11 bases remaining between them. Germline V gene lookup returns CDR1 SGHRS and CDR2 YFSETQ. The CDR3 contains 13 residues. The receptor was derived from a woman under 40 in good health. The chain joins TRBV5-1 to TRBJ2-5; possibly TRBD1 or TRBD2 for D (5 bases each). Source material: memory CD4+ T cells sorted from blood. The subset is: CD45RA-negative fraction. CDR3 sequence reads: CASSRGVRETQYF. In nucleotides, the CDR3 is TGCGCCAGCAGCCGAGGGGTGAGAGAGACCCAGTACTTC. Looking up the rest from reference TRBV5-1 and TRBJ2-5 gives the full variable domain: KAGVTQTPRYLIKTRGQQVTLSCSPISGHRSVSWYQQTPGQGLQFLFEYFSETQRNKGNFPGRFSGRQFSNSRSEMNVSTLELGDSALYLCASSRGVRETQYFGPGTRLLVL.